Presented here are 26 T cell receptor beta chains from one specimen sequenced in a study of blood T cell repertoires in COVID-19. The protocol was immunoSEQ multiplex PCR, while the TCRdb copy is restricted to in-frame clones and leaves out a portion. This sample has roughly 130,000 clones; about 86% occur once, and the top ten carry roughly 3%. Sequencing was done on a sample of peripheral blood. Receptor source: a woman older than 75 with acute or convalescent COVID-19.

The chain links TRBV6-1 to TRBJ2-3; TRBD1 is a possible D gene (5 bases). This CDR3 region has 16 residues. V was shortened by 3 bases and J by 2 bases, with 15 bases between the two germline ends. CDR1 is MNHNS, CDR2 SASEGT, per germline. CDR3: CASSDMGQDPTDTQYF. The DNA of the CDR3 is TGTGCCAGCAGTGATATGGGGCAGGACCCCACAGATACGCAGTATTTT.

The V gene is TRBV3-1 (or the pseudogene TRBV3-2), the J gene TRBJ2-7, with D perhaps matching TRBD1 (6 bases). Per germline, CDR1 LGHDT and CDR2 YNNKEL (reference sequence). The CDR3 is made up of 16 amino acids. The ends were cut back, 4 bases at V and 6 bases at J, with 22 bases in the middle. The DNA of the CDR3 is TGTGCCAGCAGCCCAAGGGTCGTCACAGGGATAGGCGAGCAGTACTTC. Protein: CASSPRVVTGIGEQYF.

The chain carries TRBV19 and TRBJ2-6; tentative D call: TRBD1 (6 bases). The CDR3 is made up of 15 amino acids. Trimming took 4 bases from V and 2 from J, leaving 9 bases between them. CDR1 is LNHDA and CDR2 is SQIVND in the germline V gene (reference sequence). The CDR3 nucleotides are TGTGCCAGTAGTACCGGACAGCCTGGGGCCAACGTCCTGACTTTC. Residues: CASSTGQPGANVLTF.

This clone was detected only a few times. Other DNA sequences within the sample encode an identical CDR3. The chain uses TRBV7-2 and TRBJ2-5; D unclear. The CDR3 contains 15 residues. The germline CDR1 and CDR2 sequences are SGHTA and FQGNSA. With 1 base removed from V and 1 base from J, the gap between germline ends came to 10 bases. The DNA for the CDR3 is TGTGCCAGCAGCTTAGACCGGCAGGTCCAAGAGACCCAGTACTTC. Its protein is CASSLDRQVQETQYF.

CDR3 sequence reads: CASSYLRNTEAFF. The CDR3 DNA reads TGTGCCAGCAGTTATCTCAGGAACACTGAAGCTTTCTTT. The chain has TRBV6-2 or TRBV6-3 and TRBJ1-1; the D is unclear. CDR3 length: 13 amino acids. Trimming cost V 3 bases and J 1 base, with 6 bases left between them. Per the germline V gene, CDR1 is MNHEY and CDR2 is SVGEGT.

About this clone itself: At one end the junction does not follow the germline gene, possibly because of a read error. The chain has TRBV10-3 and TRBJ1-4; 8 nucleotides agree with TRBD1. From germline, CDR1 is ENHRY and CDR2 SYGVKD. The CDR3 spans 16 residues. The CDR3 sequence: CAISGTGQGAIRKTVF. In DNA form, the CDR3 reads TGTGCCATCAGTGGTACTGGACAGGGTGCGATACGAAAAACTGTTTTT.

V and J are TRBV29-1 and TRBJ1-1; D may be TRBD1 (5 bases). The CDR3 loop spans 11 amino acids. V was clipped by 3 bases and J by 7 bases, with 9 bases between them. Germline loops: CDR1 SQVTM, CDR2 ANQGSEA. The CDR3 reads CSVDGGIEAFF. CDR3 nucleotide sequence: TGCAGCGTTGACGGGGGTATTGAAGCTTTCTTT.

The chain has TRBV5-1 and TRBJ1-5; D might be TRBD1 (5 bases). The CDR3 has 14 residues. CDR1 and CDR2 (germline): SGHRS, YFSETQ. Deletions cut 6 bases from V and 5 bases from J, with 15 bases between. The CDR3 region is CASTPDTGDQPQHF. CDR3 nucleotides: TGCGCCAGCACCCCGGACACGGGAGATCAGCCCCAGCATTTT. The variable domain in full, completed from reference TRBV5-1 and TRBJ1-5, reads KAGVTQTPRYLIKTRGQQVTLSCSPISGHRSVSWYQQTPGQGLQFLFEYFSETQRNKGNFPGRFSGRQFSNSRSEMNVSTLELGDSALYLCASTPDTGDQPQHFGDGTRLSIL.

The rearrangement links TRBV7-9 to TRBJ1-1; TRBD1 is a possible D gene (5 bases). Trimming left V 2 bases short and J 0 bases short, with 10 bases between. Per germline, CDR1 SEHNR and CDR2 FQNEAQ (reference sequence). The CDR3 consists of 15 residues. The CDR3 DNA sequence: TGTGCCAGCAGCTTAACAGGCCTTATGAACACTGAAGCTTTCTTT. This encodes CASSLTGLMNTEAFF.

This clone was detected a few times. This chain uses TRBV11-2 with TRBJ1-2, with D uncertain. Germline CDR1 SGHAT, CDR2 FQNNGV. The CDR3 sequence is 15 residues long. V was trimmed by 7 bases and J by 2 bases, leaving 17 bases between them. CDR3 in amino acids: CASNRVGGINYGYTF. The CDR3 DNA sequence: TGTGCCAGCAATAGGGTGGGCGGGATAAACTATGGCTACACCTTC. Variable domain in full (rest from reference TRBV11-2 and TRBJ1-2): EAGVAQSPRYKIIEKRQSVAFWCNPISGHATLYWYQQILGQGPKLLIQFQNNGVVDDSQLPKDRFSAERLKGVDSTLKIQPAKLEDSAVYLCASNRVGGINYGYTFGSGTRLTVV.

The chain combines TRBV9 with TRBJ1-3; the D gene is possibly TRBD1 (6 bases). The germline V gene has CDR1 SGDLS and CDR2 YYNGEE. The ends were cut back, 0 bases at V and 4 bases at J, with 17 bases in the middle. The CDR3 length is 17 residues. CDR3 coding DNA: TGTGCCAGCAGCGTAGTTGACAGGCCCGGCTCCGGAAACACCATATATTTT. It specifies CASSVVDRPGSGNTIYF.

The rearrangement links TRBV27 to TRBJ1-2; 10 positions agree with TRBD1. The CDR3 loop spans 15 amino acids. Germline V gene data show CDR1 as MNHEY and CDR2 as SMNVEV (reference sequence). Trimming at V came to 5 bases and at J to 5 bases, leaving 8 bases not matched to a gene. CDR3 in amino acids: CASSATGGPIYGYTF. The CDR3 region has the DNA TGTGCCAGCAGTGCGACAGGGGGCCCTATTTATGGCTACACCTTC.

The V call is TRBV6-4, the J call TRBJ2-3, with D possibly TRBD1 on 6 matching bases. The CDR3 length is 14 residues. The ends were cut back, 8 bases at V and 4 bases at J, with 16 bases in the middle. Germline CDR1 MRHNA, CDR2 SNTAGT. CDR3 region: CASGETGSPDTQYF. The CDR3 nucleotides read TGTGCCAGCGGGGAAACAGGGTCTCCAGATACGCAGTATTTT.

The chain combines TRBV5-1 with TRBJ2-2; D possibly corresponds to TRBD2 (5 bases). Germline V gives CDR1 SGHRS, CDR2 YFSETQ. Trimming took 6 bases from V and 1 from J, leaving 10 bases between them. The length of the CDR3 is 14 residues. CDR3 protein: CASTGVRNTGELFF. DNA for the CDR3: TGCGCCAGCACCGGGGTACGGAACACCGGGGAGCTGTTTTTT.

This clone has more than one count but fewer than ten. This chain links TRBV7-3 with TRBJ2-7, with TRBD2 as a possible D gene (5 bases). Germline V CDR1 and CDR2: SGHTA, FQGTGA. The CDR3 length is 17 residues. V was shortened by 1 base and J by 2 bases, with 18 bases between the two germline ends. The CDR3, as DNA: TGTGCCAGCAGCTTAAACGGTGCCAGCGGATCAACCTACGAGCAGTACTTC. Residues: CASSLNGASGSTYEQYF.

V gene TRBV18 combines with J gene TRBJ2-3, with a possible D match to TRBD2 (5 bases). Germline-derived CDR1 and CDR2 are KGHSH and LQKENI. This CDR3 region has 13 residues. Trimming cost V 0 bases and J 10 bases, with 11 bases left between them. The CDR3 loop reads CASSPPGGLPQYF. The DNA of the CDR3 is TGTGCCAGCTCACCACCGGGCGGGCTGCCGCAGTATTTT. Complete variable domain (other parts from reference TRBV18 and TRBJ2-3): NAGVMQNPRHLVRRRGQEARLRCSPMKGHSHVYWYRQLPEEGLKFMVYLQKENIIDESGMPKERFSAEFPKEGPSILRIQQVVRGDSAAYFCASSPPGGLPQYFGPGTRLTVL.

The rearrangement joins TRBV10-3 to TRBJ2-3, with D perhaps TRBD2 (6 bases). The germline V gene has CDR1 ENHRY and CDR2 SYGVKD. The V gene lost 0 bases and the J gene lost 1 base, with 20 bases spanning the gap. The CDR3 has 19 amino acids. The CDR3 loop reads CAISESSLSGRQRTDTQYF. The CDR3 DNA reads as TGTGCCATCAGTGAGTCGTCTTTGTCGGGGAGGCAACGCACAGATACGCAGTATTTT.

CDR3 protein: CASSPSGGGLSGYTF. The CDR3 DNA reads TGTGCCAGCAGCCCCTCAGGGGGCGGGTTGAGTGGCTACACCTTC. The V call is TRBV7-3, the J call TRBJ1-2; 8 nucleotides align to TRBD1. Losses at the gene ends were 5 bases for V and 7 bases for J; bases not matched to a gene: 12. CDR1 is SGHTA, CDR2 FQGTGA, per germline. CDR3 length: 15 amino acids.

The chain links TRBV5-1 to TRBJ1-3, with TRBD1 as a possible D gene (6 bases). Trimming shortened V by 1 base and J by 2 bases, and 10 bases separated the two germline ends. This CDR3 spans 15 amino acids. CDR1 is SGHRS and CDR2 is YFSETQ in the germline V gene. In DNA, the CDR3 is TGCGCCAGCAGCTTGTCCCGGACAGCTGGAAACACCATATATTTT. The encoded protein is CASSLSRTAGNTIYF.

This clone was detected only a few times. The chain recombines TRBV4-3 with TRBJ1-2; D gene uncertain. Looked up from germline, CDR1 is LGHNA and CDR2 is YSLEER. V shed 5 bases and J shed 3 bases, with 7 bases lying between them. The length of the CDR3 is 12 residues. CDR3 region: CASSERDYGYTF. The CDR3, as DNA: TGCGCCAGCAGCGAGAGAGACTATGGCTACACCTTC.

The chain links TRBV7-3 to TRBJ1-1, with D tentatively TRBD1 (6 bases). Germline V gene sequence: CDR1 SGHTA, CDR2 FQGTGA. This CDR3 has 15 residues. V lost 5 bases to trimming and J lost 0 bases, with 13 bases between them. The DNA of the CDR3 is TGTGCCAGCAGCCCCGAGGGGGTCTTGAACACTGAAGCTTTCTTT. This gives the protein CASSPEGVLNTEAFF.

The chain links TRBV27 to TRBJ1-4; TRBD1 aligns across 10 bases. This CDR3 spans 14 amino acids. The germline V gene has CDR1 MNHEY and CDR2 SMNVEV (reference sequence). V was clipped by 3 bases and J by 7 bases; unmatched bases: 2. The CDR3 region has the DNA TGTGCCAGCAGTTTGGGACAGGGGTTTGAAAAACTGTTTTTT. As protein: CASSLGQGFEKLFF.

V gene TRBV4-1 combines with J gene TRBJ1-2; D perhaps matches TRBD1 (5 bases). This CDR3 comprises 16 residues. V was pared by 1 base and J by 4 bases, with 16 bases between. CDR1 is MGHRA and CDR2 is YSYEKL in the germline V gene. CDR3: CASSQVGDFYSYGYTF. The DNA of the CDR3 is TGCGCCAGCAGCCAAGTAGGGGACTTCTATAGCTATGGCTACACCTTC.

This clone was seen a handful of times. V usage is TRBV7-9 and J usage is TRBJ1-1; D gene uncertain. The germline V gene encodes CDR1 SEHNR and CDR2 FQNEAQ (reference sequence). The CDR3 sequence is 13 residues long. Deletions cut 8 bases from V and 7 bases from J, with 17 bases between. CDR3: CASSHTEGVEAFF. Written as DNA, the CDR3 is TGTGCCAGCTCCCATACGGAGGGAGTTGAAGCTTTCTTT.

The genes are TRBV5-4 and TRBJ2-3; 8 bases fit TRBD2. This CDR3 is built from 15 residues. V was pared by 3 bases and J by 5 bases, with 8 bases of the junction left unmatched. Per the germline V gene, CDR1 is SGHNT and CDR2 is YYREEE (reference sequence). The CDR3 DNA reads TGTGCCAGCAGCTCCTACGGGGGGGCGAGAGATACGCAGTATTTT. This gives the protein CASSSYGGARDTQYF.

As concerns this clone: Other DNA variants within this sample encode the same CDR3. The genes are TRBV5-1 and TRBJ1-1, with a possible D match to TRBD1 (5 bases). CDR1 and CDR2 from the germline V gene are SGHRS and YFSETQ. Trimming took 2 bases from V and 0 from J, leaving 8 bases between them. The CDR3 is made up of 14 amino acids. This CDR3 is CASSFGTVNTEAFF. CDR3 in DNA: TGCGCCAGCAGCTTCGGGACTGTGAACACTGAAGCTTTCTTT.